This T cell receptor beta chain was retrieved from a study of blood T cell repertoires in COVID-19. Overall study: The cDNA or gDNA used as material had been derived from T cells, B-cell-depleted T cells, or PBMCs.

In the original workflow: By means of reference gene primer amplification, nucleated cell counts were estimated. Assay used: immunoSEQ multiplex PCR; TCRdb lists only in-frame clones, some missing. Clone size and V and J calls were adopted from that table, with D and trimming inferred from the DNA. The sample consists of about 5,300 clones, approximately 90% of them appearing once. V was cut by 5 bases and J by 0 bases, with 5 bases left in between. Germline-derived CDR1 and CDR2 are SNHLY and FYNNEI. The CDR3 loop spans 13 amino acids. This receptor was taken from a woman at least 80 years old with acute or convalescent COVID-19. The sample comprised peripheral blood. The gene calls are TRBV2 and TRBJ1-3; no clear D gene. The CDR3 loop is CASSTTSGNTIYF. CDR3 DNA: TGTGCCAGCAGTACTACCTCTGGAAACACCATATATTTT.